This T cell receptor beta chain was obtained from a study of vaccination and CD4 T cells after COVID-19. Unmatched junction bases numbered 10, after V lost 4 bases and J lost 5 bases. Germline lookup yields CDR1 LNHDA and CDR2 SQIVND (reference sequence). CDR3 length: 15 amino acids. The treatment is: roughly 10-day PBMC culture with coronavirus spike peptide pools or control peptides (ViraFEST assay). The Oncomine TCR Beta short-read assay sequenced DNA from cultured CD4+ T cells. MiXCR was run by TCRdb on the PCR reads, yielding one entry per CDR3 protein. The data hold around 15,000 distinct CDR3 sequences, with approximately 51% observed a single time. With respect to this clonotype: Antigen: not known.

V and J are TRBV19 and TRBJ2-7; 8 bases fit TRBD1. This clonotype was obtained from a human donor who had recovered from COVID-19. The sample was CD4+ T cells from blood, cultured in vitro, taken before SARS-CoV-2 vaccination. The CDR3 DNA reads as TGTGCCAGTAGTAACGGACAGGGCTGGGGAGACGAGCAGTACTTC. This codes for CASSNGQGWGDEQYF.